This TCR beta chain was documented in a study of T cells in Graves' hyperthyroidism and ophthalmopathy. The PBMCs were taken from approximately 11 ml of fresh peripheral blood. Researchers took RNA transcripts and amplified the TCR beta CDR3 regions from them. The TCR CDR3 was amplified in a first-round RT-PCR using the HTBI primer set. A single record per CDR3 protein comes from TCRdb applying MiXCR to the multiplex PCR reads. Of 350,000 to 450,000 distinct CDR3 sequences listed, about 18% are singletons. This clonotype turned up a few times. One end of the junction is discordant with germline, which a read error may explain. Germline V gives CDR1 SEHNR, CDR2 FQNEAQ (reference sequence). This CDR3 has 14 amino acids.

The gene calls are TRBV7-9 and TRBJ2-5; 7 bases are shared with TRBD1. The origin of this receptor is a woman aged 25 to 39 with Graves' hyperthyroidism that later progressed to Graves' ophthalmopathy. Sequencing was carried out using blood. CDR3 DNA: TGTGCCGGCAGCTTCTCGACAGGGCAAGAGACCCAGTACTTC. This gives the protein CAGSFSTGQETQYF.